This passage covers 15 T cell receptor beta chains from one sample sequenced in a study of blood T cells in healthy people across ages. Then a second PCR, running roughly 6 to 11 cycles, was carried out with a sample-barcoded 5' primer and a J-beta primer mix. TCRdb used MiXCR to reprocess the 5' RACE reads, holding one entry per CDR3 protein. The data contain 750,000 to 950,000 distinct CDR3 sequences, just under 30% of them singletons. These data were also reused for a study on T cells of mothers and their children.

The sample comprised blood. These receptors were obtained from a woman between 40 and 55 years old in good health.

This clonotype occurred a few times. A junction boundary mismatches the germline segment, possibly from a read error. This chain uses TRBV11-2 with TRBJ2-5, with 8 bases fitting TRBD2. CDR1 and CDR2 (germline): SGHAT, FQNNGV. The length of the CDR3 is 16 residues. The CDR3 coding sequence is TGTGCCGGCAGCGCAAGCGGGGGCCGTAACGGGGAGGCCCAGTACTTC. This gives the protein CAGSASGGRNGEAQYF. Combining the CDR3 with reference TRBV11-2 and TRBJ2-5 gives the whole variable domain EAGVAQSPRYKIIEKRQSVAFWCNPISGHATLYWYQQILGQGPKLLIQFQNNGVVDDSQLPKDRFSAERLKGVDSTLKIQPAKLEDSAVYLCAGSASGGRNGEAQYFGPGTRLLVL.

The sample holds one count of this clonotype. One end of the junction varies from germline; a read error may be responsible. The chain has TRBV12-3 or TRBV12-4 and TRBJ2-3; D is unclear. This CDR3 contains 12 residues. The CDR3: CASSDYADTQYF. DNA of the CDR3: TGTGCCAGCAGTGATTACGCAGATACGCAATATTTT.

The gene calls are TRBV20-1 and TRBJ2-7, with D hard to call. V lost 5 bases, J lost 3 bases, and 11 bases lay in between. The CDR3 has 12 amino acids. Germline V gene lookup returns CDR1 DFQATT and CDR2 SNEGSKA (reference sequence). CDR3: CSAPDMSYEQYF. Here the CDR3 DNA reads TGCAGTGCTCCAGACATGAGCTACGAGCAGTACTTC.

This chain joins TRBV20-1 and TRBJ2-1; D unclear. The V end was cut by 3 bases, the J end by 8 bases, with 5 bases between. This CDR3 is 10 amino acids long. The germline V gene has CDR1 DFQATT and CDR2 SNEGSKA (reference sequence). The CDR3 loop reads CSASDDEQFF. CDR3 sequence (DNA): TGCAGTGCTAGTGACGATGAGCAGTTCTTC.

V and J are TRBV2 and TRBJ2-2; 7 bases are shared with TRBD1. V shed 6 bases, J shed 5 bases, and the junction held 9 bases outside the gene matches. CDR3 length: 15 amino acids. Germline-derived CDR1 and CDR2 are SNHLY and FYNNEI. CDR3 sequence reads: CASRPTRQGTGELFF. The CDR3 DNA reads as TGTGCCAGCAGGCCTACAAGACAGGGAACCGGGGAGCTGTTTTTT.

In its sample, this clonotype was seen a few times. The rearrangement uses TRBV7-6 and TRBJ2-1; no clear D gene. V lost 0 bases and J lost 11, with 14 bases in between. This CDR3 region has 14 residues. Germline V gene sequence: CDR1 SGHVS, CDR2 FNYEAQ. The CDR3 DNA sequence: TGTGCCAGCAGCTTAGCGTTAGGTGACTTGAAGCAGTTCTTC. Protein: CASSLALGDLKQFF.

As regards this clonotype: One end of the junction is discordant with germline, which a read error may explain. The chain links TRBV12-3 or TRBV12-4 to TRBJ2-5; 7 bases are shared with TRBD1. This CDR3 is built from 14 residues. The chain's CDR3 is CASSSGQYHETQYF. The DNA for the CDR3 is TGTGCCAGCAGTTCGGGACAGTACCATGAGACCCAGTACTTC.

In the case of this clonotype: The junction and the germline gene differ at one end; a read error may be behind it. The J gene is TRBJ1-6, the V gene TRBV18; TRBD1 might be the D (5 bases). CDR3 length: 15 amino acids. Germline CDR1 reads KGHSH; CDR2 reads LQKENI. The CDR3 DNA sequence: TGTACCAGCTCACCAGGGAGACTAGATAATTCACCCCTCCACTTT. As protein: CTSSPGRLDNSPLHF.

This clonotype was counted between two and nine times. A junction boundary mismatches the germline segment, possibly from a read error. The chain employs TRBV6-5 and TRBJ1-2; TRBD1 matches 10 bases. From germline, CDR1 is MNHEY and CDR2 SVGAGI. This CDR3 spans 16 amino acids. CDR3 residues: CAGSTRDRGANYGYTF. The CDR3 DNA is TGTGCCGGCAGTACCCGGGACAGGGGAGCTAACTATGGCTACACCTTC.

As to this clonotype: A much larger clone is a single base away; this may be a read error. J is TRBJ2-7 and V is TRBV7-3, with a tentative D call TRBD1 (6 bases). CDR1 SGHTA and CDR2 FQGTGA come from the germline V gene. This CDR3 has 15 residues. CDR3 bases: TGTGCCAGCAGCTTACTTCCAGGGGTGGGCTACGGGCAGTACTTC. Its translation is CASSLLPGVGYGQYF.

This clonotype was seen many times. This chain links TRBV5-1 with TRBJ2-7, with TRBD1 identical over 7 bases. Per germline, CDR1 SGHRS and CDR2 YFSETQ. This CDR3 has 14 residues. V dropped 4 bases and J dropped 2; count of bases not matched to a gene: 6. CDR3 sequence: CASSEGTVPYEQYF. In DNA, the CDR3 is TGCGCCAGCAGCGAAGGGACAGTCCCCTACGAGCAGTACTTC.

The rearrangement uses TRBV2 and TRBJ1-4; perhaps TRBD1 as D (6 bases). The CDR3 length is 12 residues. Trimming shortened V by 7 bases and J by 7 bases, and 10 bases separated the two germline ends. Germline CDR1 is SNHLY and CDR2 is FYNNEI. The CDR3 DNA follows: TGTGCCAGCACCTGGACAGCTGAAAAACTGTTTTTT. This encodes CASTWTAEKLFF.

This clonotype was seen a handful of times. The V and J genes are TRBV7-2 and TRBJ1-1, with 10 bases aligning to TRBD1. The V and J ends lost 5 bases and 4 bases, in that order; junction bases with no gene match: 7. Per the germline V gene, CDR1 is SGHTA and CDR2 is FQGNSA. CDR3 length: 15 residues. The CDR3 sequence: CASSDTWDRGTEAFF. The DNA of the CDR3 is TGTGCCAGCAGCGACACCTGGGACAGGGGCACTGAAGCTTTCTTT.

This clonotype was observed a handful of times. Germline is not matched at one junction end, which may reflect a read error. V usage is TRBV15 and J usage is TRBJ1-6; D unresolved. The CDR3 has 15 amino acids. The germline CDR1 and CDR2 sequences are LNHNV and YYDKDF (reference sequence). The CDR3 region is CTTSRVTSGNSPLHF. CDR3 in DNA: TGTACCACCAGCAGAGTGACCAGCGGTAATTCACCCCTCCACTTT.

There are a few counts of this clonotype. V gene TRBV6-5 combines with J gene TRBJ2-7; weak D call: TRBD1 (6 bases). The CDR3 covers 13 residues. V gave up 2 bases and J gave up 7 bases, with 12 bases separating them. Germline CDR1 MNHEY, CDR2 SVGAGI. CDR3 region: CASSYGRGNEQYF. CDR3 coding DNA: TGTGCCAGCAGTTACGGCAGGGGCAATGAGCAGTACTTC.